This section outlines one TCR beta chain sequence together with its context. Its antigen is unknown. CDR3 length: 13 amino acids. V was shortened by 4 bases and J by 4 bases, with 12 bases between the two germline ends. CDR1 is SGHKS and CDR2 is YYEKEE in the germline V gene (reference sequence). The sample comes from a study of cytomegalovirus exposure and HLA in healthy donors. Points from the study as a whole: In most subjects, TCR beta sequences reportedly gave accurate predictions of HLA-A and HLA-B alleles.

PCR used 60 Vbeta primers and 13 Jbeta primers. Produced via immunoSEQ multiplex PCR; TCRdb's table is partial and in-frame only. The sample holds around 200,000 clones; under 70% are singletons and the top ten take about 2.5%. The receptor was derived from a man in his forties in good health and CMV-seropositive. V gene TRBV5-5 combines with J gene TRBJ2-7; unclear D gene. The sample was PBMCs. This CDR3 is CASSLPVVYEQYF. CDR3 bases: TGTGCCAGCAGCCTCCCGGTCGTGTACGAGCAGTACTTC.